Below are 5 T cell receptor beta chains sequenced from a single sample in a study of metastatic and nonmetastatic thyroid tumors. Using MiXCR, TCRdb re-called clones from the PCR reads. This sample has about 20,000 clones, with approximately 31% found just once. The entire patient cohort was treatment-naive prior to thyroid surgery. Sequencing was carried out using blood. The receptors originated from a female donor with papillary thyroid cancer or a benign thyroid nodule (not recorded which). Some clones in this sample may be carry-over from other donors' samples.

This clone was seen only a few times. The rearrangement links TRBV19 to TRBJ1-2; D perhaps matches TRBD1 (5 bases). This CDR3 is built from 12 residues. Germline CDR1 and CDR2: LNHDA and SQIVND (reference sequence). Deletions cut 5 bases from V and 4 bases from J, with 8 bases between. Here the CDR3 reads CASSPGSYGYTF. The CDR3 nucleotides are TGTGCCAGTAGTCCAGGGTCCTATGGCTACACCTTC. Filled out from reference TRBV19 and TRBJ1-2, the complete variable domain reads DGGITQSPKYLFRKEGQNVTLSCEQNLNHDAMYWYRQDPGQGLRLIYYSQIVNDFQKGDIAEGYSVSREKKESFPLTVTSAQKNPTAFYLCASSPGSYGYTFGSGTRLTVV.

In this sample, this clone turned up many times. CDR3 region: CASSYRTDPNTEAFF. For the CDR3, the DNA is TGTGCCAGCAGCTACCGGACCGACCCGAACACTGAAGCTTTCTTT. The rearrangement links TRBV7-9 to TRBJ1-1; D unresolved. The CDR3 has 15 residues. Trimming shortened V by 4 bases and J by 1 base, and 13 bases separated the two germline ends. In germline, CDR1 is SEHNR, CDR2 FQNEAQ (reference sequence). The full variable domain, in which reference TRBV7-9 and TRBJ1-1 provide the parts outside the CDR3, is DTGVSQNPRHKITKRGQNVTFRCDPISEHNRLYWYRQTLGQGPEFLTYFQNEAQLEKSRLLSDRFSAERPKGSFSTLEIQRTEQGDSAMYLCASSYRTDPNTEAFFGQGTRLTVV.

Sample share makes this clone medium-sized. This chain connects TRBV19 to TRBJ1-5, with D possibly matching TRBD1 (6 bases). Germline lookup yields CDR1 LNHDA and CDR2 SQIVND (reference sequence). Trimming shortened V by 3 bases and J by 7 bases, and 10 bases separated the two germline ends. CDR3 length: 13 amino acids. This CDR3 is CASSIWGHQPQHF. CDR3 DNA sequence: TGTGCCAGTAGTATTTGGGGGCACCAGCCCCAGCATTTT.

This clone occurred many times. J is TRBJ2-5 and V is TRBV25-1; 12 bases align to TRBD1. The length of the CDR3 is 16 residues. The germline CDR1 and CDR2 sequences are MGHDK and SYGVNS. J gave up 5 bases and V 4 bases, and 8 bases lay outside the gene matches. DNA of the CDR3: TGTGCCAGCAGTGTGTTAGGGACAGGGGGCGACGAGACCCAGTACTTC. This translates into CASSVLGTGGDETQYF.

This clone was detected ten times or more. This rearrangement joins TRBV11-2 to TRBJ2-3; tentative D call: TRBD1 (5 bases). The CDR3 runs to 14 residues. Trimming stripped 5 bases from V and 4 bases from J, with 13 bases between. CDR1 is SGHAT and CDR2 is FQNNGV in the germline V gene. Here the CDR3 reads CASSPVGPADTQYF. Written as DNA, the CDR3 is TGTGCCAGCAGCCCAGTGGGGCCAGCAGATACGCAGTATTTT.